These 20 T cell receptor beta chains were all obtained from the same sample, sequenced in a study of blood T cell repertoires in COVID-19. Sequencing used immunoSEQ multiplex PCR; TCRdb keeps in-frame clones, though not all of them. There are more than 350,000 clones in the sample; roughly nine tenths occur only once, and under 4% lies in the top ten. Source material: peripheral blood. All receptors come from a woman aged 25 to 39 with COVID-19, enrolled during active disease.

The chain recombines TRBV19 with TRBJ2-3; unclear D gene. The germline V gene has CDR1 LNHDA and CDR2 SQIVND (reference sequence). Trimming shortened V by 1 base and J by 4 bases, and 9 bases separated the two germline ends. This CDR3 is built from 14 residues. The CDR3 spells CASSIGGSPDTQYF. The CDR3 DNA reads TGTGCCAGTAGTATAGGTGGTAGCCCAGATACGCAGTATTTT.

The chain combines TRBV2 with TRBJ2-5, with D possibly matching TRBD1 (6 bases). CDR3 length: 13 residues. The germline V and J ends were trimmed by 6 bases and 5 bases, with 13 bases remaining between them. CDR1 is SNHLY, CDR2 FYNNEI, per germline. The CDR3 protein is CASSGQPRETQYF. The CDR3 nucleotides are TGTGCCAGCAGCGGACAGCCACGGGAGACCCAGTACTTC.

The J gene is TRBJ2-7, the V gene TRBV6-1; 10 nucleotides match TRBD2. The CDR3 is 17 residues long. The germline V gene encodes CDR1 MNHNS and CDR2 SASEGT. With V trimmed by 0 bases and J by 3 bases, 8 bases remained unmatched. The CDR3: CASSEAALAGWGYEQYV. For the CDR3, the DNA is TGTGCCAGCAGTGAAGCGGCACTAGCGGGATGGGGCTACGAGCAGTACGTC.

The chain has TRBV3-1 (or the pseudogene TRBV3-2) and TRBJ2-5; 13 bases match TRBD2. This CDR3 contains 18 residues. V shed 1 base, J shed 0 bases, and the junction held 5 bases outside the gene matches. CDR1 LGHDT and CDR2 YNNKEL come from the germline V gene (reference sequence). The CDR3: CASSQGPTSGRYQETQYF. CDR3 nucleotides: TGTGCCAGCAGCCAAGGTCCGACTAGCGGGAGGTACCAAGAGACCCAGTACTTC.

The gene calls are TRBV30 and TRBJ2-1; no firm D call. Germline V gene sequence: CDR1 GTSNPN, CDR2 SVGIG (reference sequence). The V gene lost 0 bases and the J gene lost 5 bases, with 8 bases spanning the gap. The CDR3 is made up of 13 amino acids. Here the CDR3 reads CAWSVRTDNEQFF. CDR3 in DNA: TGTGCCTGGAGTGTACGAACTGACAATGAGCAGTTCTTC.

The genes are TRBV25-1 and TRBJ1-1; 7 positions agree with TRBD1. V lost 0 bases and J lost 0; bases outside the gene matches: 4. The CDR3 spans 16 residues. Germline-derived CDR1 and CDR2 are MGHDK and SYGVNS. CDR3 amino acids: CASSEYSGQMNTEAFF. CDR3 sequence (DNA): TGTGCCAGCAGTGAATACTCGGGACAGATGAACACTGAAGCTTTCTTT.

This sequence joins TRBV19 and TRBJ2-7; no clear D. V lost 2 bases, J lost 4 bases, and 9 bases lay in between. The CDR3 loop spans 13 amino acids. CDR1 and CDR2 (germline): LNHDA, SQIVND (reference sequence). The CDR3 here is CASSITGFYEQYF. CDR3 DNA: TGTGCCAGTAGTATAACGGGTTTTTACGAGCAGTACTTC.

Only one count was recorded for this clone. The V and J genes are TRBV5-1 and TRBJ2-3; TRBD2 agrees at 7 bases. V was clipped by 3 bases and J by 0 bases; unmatched bases: 10. Germline V gene lookup returns CDR1 SGHRS and CDR2 YFSETQ. The CDR3 loop spans 17 amino acids. As DNA, the CDR3 is TGCGCCAGCAGCTGGGGGGGTAGCCCCGACAGCACAGATACGCAGTATTTT. It encodes CASSWGGSPDSTDTQYF.

This rearrangement joins TRBV11-3 to TRBJ2-3; TRBD2 agrees at 14 bases. CDR3 length: 15 amino acids. The trim removed 5 bases at V and 5 bases at J, leaving 3 bases unmatched. Per the germline V gene, CDR1 is SGHNT and CDR2 is YENEEA. The CDR3 region has the DNA TGTGCCAGCAGCGACGGGACTAGCGGGAGAGATACGCAGTATTTT. This gives the protein CASSDGTSGRDTQYF.

The chain uses TRBV28 and TRBJ1-2; 11 positions match TRBD1. CDR1 and CDR2 from the germline V gene are MDHEN and SYDVKM. V dropped 4 bases and J dropped 4; count of bases not matched to a gene: 5. CDR3 length equals 15 residues. This chain's CDR3 is CASSSGQGAFYGYTF. CDR3 in DNA: TGTGCCAGCAGTTCCGGACAGGGGGCTTTCTATGGCTACACCTTC.

CDR3 nucleotide sequence: TGTGCCATCAGTGAACGGGAGGCCCATGGGGCCAACGTCCTGACTTTC. This encodes CAISEREAHGANVLTF. The chain combines TRBV10-3 with TRBJ2-6; 7 nucleotides align to TRBD2. The CDR3 covers 16 residues. Unmatched junction bases numbered 5, after V lost 3 bases and J lost 3 bases. In germline, CDR1 is ENHRY, CDR2 SYGVKD.

This clone was detected only a few times. The gene calls are TRBV10-3 and TRBJ2-7; 8 bases map to TRBD1. The CDR3 spans 13 residues. V was pared by 9 bases and J by 5 bases, with 9 bases of the junction left unmatched. Germline lookup yields CDR1 ENHRY and CDR2 SYGVKD. The CDR3 here is CAISGQGTHEQYF. The DNA for the CDR3 is TGTGCCATTAGCGGACAGGGTACACACGAGCAGTACTTC.

The rearrangement links TRBV4-1 to TRBJ2-1, with a weak D call TRBD2 (7 bases). In germline, CDR1 is MGHRA, CDR2 YSYEKL. The V end was cut by 1 base, the J end by 9 bases, with 13 bases between. The CDR3 runs 14 residues. In nucleotides, the CDR3 is TGCGCCAGCAGCCAAGTCCTCGGGGGGCCTGAGCAGTTCTTC. Translation gives CASSQVLGGPEQFF.

The chain carries TRBV7-2 and TRBJ1-5, with 7 nucleotides matching TRBD1. The trim removed 1 base at V and 0 bases at J, leaving 6 bases unmatched. The CDR3 loop spans 17 amino acids. Germline V gene data show CDR1 as SGHTA and CDR2 as FQGNSA. CDR3 DNA sequence: TGTGCCAGCAGCTTAGGAGGGGGCAGTTATAGCAATCAGCCCCAGCATTTT. This encodes CASSLGGGSYSNQPQHF. The full variable domain, with the rest looked up from reference TRBV7-2 and TRBJ1-5, is GAGVSQSPSNKVTEKGKDVELRCDPISGHTALYWYRQSLGQGLEFLIYFQGNSAPDKSGLPSDRFSAERTGGSVSTLTIQRTQQEDSAVYLCASSLGGGSYSNQPQHFGDGTRLSIL.

CDR3 loop: CASSYSRDFKDTQYF. CDR3 coding DNA: TGTGCCAGCAGTTACTCGAGGGACTTCAAAGATACGCAGTATTTT. The chain employs TRBV6-5 and TRBJ2-3; TRBD2 might be the D (6 bases). Germline V gives CDR1 MNHEY, CDR2 SVGAGI. This CDR3 is 15 amino acids long. Trimming took off 0 bases at V and 5 bases at J, with 12 bases between the two ends.

The chain carries TRBV2 and TRBJ1-2; 9 bases agree with TRBD1. Germline values: CDR1 SNHLY, CDR2 FYNNEI. This CDR3 contains 16 residues. J gave up 1 base and V 3 bases, and 6 bases lay outside the gene matches. CDR3 nucleotide sequence: TGTGCCAGCAGTGACTCGGGACAGGGTGATAACTATGGCTACACCTTC. This codes for CASSDSGQGDNYGYTF.

The chain recombines TRBV6-5 with TRBJ1-1, with D perhaps matching TRBD1 (5 bases). CDR1 and CDR2 from the germline V gene are MNHEY and SVGAGI. This CDR3 has 16 amino acids. With 2 bases removed from V and 4 bases from J, the gap between germline ends came to 17 bases. CDR3 residues: CASSYGPWQGSTEAFF. CDR3 DNA: TGTGCCAGCAGTTACGGGCCCTGGCAGGGCAGCACTGAAGCTTTCTTT.

V and J are TRBV19 and TRBJ1-4; D possibly corresponds to TRBD1 (6 bases). Trimming pared 2 bases from V and 5 bases from J, leaving 9 bases between. The CDR3 sequence is 14 residues long. The germline V gene has CDR1 LNHDA and CDR2 SQIVND (reference sequence). The CDR3 DNA sequence: TGTGCCAGTAGTATATCAGGGGTAAATGAAAAACTGTTTTTT. It specifies CASSISGVNEKLFF.

The V gene is TRBV19, the J gene TRBJ2-5; 9 positions match TRBD1. The V and J ends lost 5 bases and 2 bases, in that order; junction bases with no gene match: 9. Germline V lookup: CDR1 LNHDA, CDR2 SQIVND (reference sequence). The CDR3 loop spans 16 amino acids. CDR3 protein: CASSSSGQGPQETQYF. The CDR3 DNA is TGTGCCAGTAGTTCCTCCGGACAGGGGCCTCAAGAGACCCAGTACTTC.

This rearrangement joins TRBV7-2 to TRBJ2-3; D unclear. The germline V gene has CDR1 SGHTA and CDR2 FQGNSA. V gave up 0 bases and J gave up 7 bases, with 11 bases separating them. The CDR3 spans 14 residues. The CDR3 here is CASSLALAANTQYF. The CDR3 DNA sequence: TGTGCCAGCAGCTTAGCACTGGCGGCCAATACGCAGTATTTT.